The clone carrying this T cell receptor (beta chain) was recorded at least ten times. It was with 60 Vbeta and 13 Jbeta primers that the PCR ran. TCRdb's copy holds only in-frame clones and misses some; the assay was immunoSEQ multiplex PCR. The sample contains about 130,000 clones, roughly 73% of which appear only once. The data derive from a study of cytomegalovirus exposure and HLA in healthy donors. The sequencing input was PBMCs. The sequence was collected from a male donor in good health and CMV-seronegative.

The CDR3 sequence: CSALQGNTIYF. DNA of the CDR3: TGCAGTGCTTTACAGGGGAACACCATATATTTT. The chain has TRBV20-1 and TRBJ1-3; TRBD1 aligns across 7 bases. Trimming cost V 5 bases and J 7 bases; bases outside gene matches: 2. Germline lookup yields CDR1 DFQATT and CDR2 SNEGSKA (reference sequence). The CDR3 runs 11 residues.